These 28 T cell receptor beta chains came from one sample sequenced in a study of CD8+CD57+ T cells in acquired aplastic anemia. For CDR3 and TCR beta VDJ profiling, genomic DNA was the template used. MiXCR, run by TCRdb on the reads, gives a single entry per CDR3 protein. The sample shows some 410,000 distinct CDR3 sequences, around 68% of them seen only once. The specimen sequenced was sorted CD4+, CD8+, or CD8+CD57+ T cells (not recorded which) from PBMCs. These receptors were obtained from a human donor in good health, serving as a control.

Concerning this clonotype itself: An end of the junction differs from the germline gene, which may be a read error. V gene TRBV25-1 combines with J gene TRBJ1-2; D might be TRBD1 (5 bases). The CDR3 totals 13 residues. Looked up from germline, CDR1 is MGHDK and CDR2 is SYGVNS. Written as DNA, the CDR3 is TGTGCCACCAGTGGGGCAGGGTGGTATGGCTACACCTTC. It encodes CATSGAGWYGYTF.

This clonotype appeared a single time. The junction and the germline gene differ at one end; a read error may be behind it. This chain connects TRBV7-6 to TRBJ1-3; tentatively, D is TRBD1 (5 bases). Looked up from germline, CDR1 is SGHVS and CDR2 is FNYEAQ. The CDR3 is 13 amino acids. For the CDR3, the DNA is TGTGCCAGCAGCTTACCGCAGGCGGACACAGATACGTTT. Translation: CASSLPQADTDTF.

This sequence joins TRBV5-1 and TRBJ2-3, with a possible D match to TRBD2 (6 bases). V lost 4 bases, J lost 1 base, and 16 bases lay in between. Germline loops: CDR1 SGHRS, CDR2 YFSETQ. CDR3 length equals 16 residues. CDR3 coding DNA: TGCGCCAGCAGCGGAGGGACTTATTCTTGCACAGATACGCAGTATTTT. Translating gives CASSGGTYSCTDTQYF.

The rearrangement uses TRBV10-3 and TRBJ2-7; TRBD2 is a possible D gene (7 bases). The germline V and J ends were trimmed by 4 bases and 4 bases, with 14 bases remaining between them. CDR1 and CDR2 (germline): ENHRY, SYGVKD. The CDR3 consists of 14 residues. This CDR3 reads CAISGGRGGYEQYF. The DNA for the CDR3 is TGTGCCATCAGTGGTGGCAGGGGAGGGTACGAGCAGTACTTC.

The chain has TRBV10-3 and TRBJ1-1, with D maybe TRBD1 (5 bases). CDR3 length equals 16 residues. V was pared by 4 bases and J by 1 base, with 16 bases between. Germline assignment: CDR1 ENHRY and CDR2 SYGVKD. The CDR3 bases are TGTGCCATCAGTGCCAGGGAGGACATGCGGAACACTGAAGCTTTCTTT. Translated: CAISAREDMRNTEAFF.

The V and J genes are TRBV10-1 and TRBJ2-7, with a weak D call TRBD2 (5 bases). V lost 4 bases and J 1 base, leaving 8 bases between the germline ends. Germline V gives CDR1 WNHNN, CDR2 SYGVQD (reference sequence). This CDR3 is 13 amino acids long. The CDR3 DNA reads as TGCGCCAGCAGTGCGGGGAAATCCTACGAGCAGTACTTC. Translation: CASSAGKSYEQYF.

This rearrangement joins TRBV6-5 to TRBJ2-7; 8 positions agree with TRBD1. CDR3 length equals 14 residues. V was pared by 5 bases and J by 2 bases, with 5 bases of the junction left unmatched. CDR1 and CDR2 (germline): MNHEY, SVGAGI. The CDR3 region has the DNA TGTGCCAGCAGTGGGGACAGGCTAGCCTACGAGCAGTACTTC. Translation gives CASSGDRLAYEQYF.

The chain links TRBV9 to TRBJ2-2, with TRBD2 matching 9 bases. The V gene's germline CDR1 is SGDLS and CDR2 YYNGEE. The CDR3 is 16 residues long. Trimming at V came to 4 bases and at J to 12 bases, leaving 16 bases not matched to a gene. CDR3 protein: CASSLAGVTNTGKLFF. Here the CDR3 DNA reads TGTGCCAGCAGCTTAGCGGGGGTTACGAACACCGGAAAGCTGTTTTTT.

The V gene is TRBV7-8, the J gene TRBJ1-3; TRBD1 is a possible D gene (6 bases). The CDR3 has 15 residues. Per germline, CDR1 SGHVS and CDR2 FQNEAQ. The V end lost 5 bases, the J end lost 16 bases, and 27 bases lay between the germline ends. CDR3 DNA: TGTGCCAGCAGCCGCTCGAGGGACACTGAAAACATCTTTTATTTT. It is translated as CASSRSRDTENIFYF.

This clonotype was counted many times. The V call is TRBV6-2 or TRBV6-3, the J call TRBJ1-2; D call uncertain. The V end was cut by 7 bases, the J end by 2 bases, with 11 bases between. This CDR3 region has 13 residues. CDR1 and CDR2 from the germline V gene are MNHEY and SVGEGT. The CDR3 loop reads CASTEGGNYGYTF. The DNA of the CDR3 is TGTGCCAGCACTGAGGGCGGGAACTATGGCTACACCTTC.

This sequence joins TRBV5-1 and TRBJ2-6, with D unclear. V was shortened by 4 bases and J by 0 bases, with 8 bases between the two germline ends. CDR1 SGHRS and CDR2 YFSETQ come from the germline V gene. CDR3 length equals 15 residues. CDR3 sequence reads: CASSDGISGANVLTF. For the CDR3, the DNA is TGCGCCAGCAGCGACGGCATCTCTGGGGCCAACGTCCTGACTTTC. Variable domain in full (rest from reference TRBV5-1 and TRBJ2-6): KAGVTQTPRYLIKTRGQQVTLSCSPISGHRSVSWYQQTPGQGLQFLFEYFSETQRNKGNFPGRFSGRQFSNSRSEMNVSTLELGDSALYLCASSDGISGANVLTFGAGSRLTVL.

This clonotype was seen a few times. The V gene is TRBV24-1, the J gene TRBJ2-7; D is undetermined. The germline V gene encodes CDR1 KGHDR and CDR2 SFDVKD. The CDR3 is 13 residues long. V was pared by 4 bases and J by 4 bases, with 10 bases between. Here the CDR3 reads CATSEAGRYEQYF. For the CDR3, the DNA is TGTGCCACCAGTGAGGCCGGACGTTACGAGCAGTACTTC.

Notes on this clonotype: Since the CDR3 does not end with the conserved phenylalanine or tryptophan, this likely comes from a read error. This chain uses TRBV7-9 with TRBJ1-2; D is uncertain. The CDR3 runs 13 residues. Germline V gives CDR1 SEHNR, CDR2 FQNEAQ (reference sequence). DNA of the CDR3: TGTGCCAGCAGTTTAGTGGGCGAGGATGACTACACCCCC. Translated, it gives CASSLVGEDDYTP.

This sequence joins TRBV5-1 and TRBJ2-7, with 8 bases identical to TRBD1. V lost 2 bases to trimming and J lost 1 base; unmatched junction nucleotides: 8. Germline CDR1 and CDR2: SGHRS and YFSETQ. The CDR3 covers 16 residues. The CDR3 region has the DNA TGCGCCAGCAGCTTAGGCCCAGGGGGCGCTTCCTACGAGCAGTACTTC. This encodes CASSLGPGGASYEQYF.

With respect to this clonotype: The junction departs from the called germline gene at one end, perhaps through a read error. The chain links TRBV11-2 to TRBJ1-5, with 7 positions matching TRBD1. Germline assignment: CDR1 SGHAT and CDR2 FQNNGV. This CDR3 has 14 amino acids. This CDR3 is CAGSLRTGDQPQHF. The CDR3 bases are TGTGCCGGCAGCTTAAGGACAGGCGATCAGCCCCAGCATTTT. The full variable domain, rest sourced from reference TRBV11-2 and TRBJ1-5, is EAGVAQSPRYKIIEKRQSVAFWCNPISGHATLYWYQQILGQGPKLLIQFQNNGVVDDSQLPKDRFSAERLKGVDSTLKIQPAKLEDSAVYLCAGSLRTGDQPQHFGDGTRLSIL.

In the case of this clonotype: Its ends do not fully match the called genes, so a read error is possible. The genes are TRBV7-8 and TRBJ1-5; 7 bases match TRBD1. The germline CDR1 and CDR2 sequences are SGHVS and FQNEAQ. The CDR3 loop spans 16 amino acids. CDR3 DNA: TGTGCCAGCAGCTTAGGTAGACAGGGCACAAATCAGCACCAGCATTTT. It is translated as CASSLGRQGTNQHQHF.

The CDR3 nucleotides read TGTGCCAGCAGTTTACGGACAGGGCCTAACTATGGCTACACCTTC. This gives the protein CASSLRTGPNYGYTF. The J gene is TRBJ1-2, the V gene TRBV12-3 or TRBV12-4; 8 bases line up with TRBD1. The junction had 2 bases not matched to a gene; V was cut back by 2 bases and J by 0 bases. This CDR3 has 15 residues.

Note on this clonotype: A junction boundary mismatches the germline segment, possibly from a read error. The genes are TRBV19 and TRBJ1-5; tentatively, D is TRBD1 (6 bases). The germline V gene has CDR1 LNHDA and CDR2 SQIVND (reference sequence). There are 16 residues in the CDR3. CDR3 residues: CASSIQGKYSTQPQHF. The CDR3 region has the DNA TGTGCCAGTAGTATCCAGGGGAAATATAGCACTCAGCCCCAGCATTTT.

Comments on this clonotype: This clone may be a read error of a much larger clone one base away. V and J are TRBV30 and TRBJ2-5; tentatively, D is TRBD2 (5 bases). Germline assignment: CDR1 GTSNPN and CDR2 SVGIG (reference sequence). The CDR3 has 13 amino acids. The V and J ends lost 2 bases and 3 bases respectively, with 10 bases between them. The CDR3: CAWSLRGEETQYF. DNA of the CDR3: TGTGCCTGGAGTCTACGGGGAGAAGAGACCCAGTACTTC.

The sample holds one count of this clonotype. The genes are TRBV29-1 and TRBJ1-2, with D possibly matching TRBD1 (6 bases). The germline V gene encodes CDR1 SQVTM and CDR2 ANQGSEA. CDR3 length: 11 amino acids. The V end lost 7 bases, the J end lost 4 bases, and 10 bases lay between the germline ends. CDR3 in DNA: TGCAGCGGTACAGGGACCTATGGCTACACCTTC. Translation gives CSGTGTYGYTF.

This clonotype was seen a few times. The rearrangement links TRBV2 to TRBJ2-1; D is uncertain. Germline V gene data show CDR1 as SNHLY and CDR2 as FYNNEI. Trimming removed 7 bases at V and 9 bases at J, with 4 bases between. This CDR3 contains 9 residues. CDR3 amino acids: CASNCEQFF. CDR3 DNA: TGTGCCAGCAATTGTGAGCAGTTCTTC.

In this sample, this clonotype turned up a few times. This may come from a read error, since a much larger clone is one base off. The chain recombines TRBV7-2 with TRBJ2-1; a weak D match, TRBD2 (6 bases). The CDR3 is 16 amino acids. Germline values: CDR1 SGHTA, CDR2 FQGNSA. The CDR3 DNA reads TGTGCCAGCAGCTTGGGGGGTTTGGCCCGTTACAGTGAGCAGTTCTTC. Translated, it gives CASSLGGLARYSEQFF.

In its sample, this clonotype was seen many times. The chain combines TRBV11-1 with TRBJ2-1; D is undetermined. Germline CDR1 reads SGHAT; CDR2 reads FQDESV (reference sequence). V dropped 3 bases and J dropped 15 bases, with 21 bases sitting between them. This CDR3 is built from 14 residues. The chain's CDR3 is CASSFTLPGSRRFF. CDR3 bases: TGTGCCAGCAGCTTTACCCTACCCGGCAGTCGGCGGTTCTTC. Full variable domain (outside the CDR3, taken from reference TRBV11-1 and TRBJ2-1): EAEVAQSPRYKITEKSQAVAFWCDPISGHATLYWYRQILGQGPELLVQFQDESVVDDSQLPKDRFSAERLKGVDSTLKIQPAELGDSAMYLCASSFTLPGSRRFFGPGTRLTVL.

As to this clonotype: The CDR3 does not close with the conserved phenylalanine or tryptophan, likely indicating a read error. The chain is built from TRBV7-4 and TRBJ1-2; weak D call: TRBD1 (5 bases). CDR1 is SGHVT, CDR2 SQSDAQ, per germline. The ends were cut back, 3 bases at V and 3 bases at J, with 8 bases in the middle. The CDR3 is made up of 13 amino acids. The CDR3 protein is CASSFAGYYGYTC. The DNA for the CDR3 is TGTGCCAGCAGCTTCGCAGGGTACTATGGCTACACCTGC.

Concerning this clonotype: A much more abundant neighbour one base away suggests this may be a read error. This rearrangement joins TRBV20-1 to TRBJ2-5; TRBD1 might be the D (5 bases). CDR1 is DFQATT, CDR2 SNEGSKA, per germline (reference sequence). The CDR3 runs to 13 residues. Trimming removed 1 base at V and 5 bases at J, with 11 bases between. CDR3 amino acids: CSARGLGRETQYF. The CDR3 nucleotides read TGCAGTGCTAGAGGATTGGGGCGGGAGACCCAGTACTTC.

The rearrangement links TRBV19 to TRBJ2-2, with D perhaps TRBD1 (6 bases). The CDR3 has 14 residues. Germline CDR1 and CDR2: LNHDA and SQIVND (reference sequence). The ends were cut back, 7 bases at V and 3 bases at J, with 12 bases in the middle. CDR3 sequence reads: CASTWGPDTGELFF. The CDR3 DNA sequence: TGTGCCAGTACTTGGGGGCCTGACACCGGGGAGCTGTTTTTT.

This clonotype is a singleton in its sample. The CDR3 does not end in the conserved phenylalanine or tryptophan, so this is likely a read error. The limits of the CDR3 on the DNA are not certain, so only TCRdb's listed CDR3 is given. The CDR3 sequence is CASSLGGEGETQY. The chain carries TRBV7-2 and TRBJ2-3; the table's D call, TRBD2, has no DNA check behind it. The CDR3 contains 13 residues when both ends are counted. Germline loops: CDR1 SGHTA, CDR2 FQGNSA.

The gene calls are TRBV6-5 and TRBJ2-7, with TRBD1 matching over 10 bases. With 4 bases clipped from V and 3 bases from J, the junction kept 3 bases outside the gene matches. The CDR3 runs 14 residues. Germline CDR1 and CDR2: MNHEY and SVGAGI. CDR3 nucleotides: TGTGCCAGCAGTTCACGGACAGGGGGCTACGAGCAGTACTTC. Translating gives CASSSRTGGYEQYF.